The present T cell receptor (beta chain) was sequenced within a study of CD8 T cells in Susac syndrome. Study-wide results and limits: The CD4+ T cell repertoires that were profiled in Susac syndrome showed no clonal expansion.

In the case of this clonotype: Antigen unknown.

A quantity of about 0.5 to 1 ug RNA underwent reverse transcription using random hexamers. By means of immunoSEQ multiplex PCR, TCR beta CDR3 spanning 54 Vbeta and 13 Jbeta underwent amplification. TCRdb redid the calling of the immunoSEQ multiplex PCR reads with MiXCR, one entry per CDR3 protein. This sample carries 170,000 or so distinct CDR3 sequences, 95% to 97% of them seen once, and the ten largest clones take around 0.12%. The sample consisted of CD4+ T cells from PBMCs. This clonotype was obtained from a human donor with Susac syndrome.

CDR3 residues: CASSQGGGGGTDTQYF. CDR3 bases: TGTGCCAGCAGCCAAGGCGGTGGAGGGGGCACAGATACGCAGTATTTT. This chain joins TRBV3-1 and TRBJ2-3, with TRBD2 as a possible D gene (6 bases). Between the trimmed V and J ends, which lost 1 base and 1 base, there was a span of 12 bases. In germline, CDR1 is LGHDT, CDR2 YNNKEL (reference sequence). This CDR3 has 16 residues.